This paragraph reports one T cell receptor (beta chain). Under the authors' procedure: Reference gene primer amplification gave nucleated cell count estimates. Some clones are missing from TCRdb's copy, which holds only in-frame ones; the method was immunoSEQ multiplex PCR. V, J and clone size derive from that table, while D and trimming were established from the DNA sequence. The sample gives 170,000 or so clones, about 85% of which show up once; under 8% is in the top ten. V was trimmed by 1 base and J by 6 bases, leaving 21 bases between them. CDR1 and CDR2 from the germline V gene are GTSNPN and SVGIG (reference sequence). The CDR3 sequence is 16 residues long. The data stem from a study of blood T cell repertoires in COVID-19. Overall study: PBMCs, B-cell-depleted T cells, or T cells were the source of the cDNA or gDNA that made up the material.

Participants were aged about 18 to 95 years, lived in over 20 US areas, and enrolled virtually. Cohort assignment relied on participant-reported clinical history. The receptor comes from a man in his forties or fifties who had recovered from COVID-19. The V call is TRBV30, the J call TRBJ2-5; D might be TRBD1 (6 bases). The sample taken for sequencing was PBMCs or T cells enriched from blood (not recorded which). This CDR3 is CAWSDTTGMGWKTQYF. In DNA, the CDR3 is TGTGCCTGGAGTGACACCACAGGGATGGGTTGGAAGACCCAGTACTTC.